These T cell receptor beta chains were read from a single sample in a study of PD-1 and CTLA-4 blockade in melanoma. The assay was immunoSEQ multiplex PCR, and TCRdb's table has in-frame clones only and misses some. The table shows 8,500 to 13,000 clones, with around four fifths occurring only once. Sequencing used CD8+ T cells from peripheral blood, obtained from a patient given anti-PD-1 treatment. These receptors originate from a human donor with melanoma. The CDR3 runs from the conserved cysteine through the conserved F or W. The order of the fields is CDR3 protein, V gene, J gene, CDR3 length.

cdr3_aa: CASSYGGARTEAFF; v_call: TRBV6-5; j_call: TRBJ1-1; cdr3_length: 14
cdr3_aa: CATSRSWGQGGTGELFF; v_call: TRBV15; j_call: TRBJ2-2; cdr3_length: 17
cdr3_aa: CASSEGTDYNQPQHF; v_call: TRBV2; j_call: TRBJ1-5; cdr3_length: 15
cdr3_aa: CASSESNRVDTQYF; v_call: TRBV2; j_call: TRBJ2-3; cdr3_length: 14
cdr3_aa: CASSLSVTGLEQYF; v_call: TRBV7-8; j_call: TRBJ2-7; cdr3_length: 14
cdr3_aa: CASRVRDTDEAFF; v_call: TRBV2; j_call: TRBJ1-1; cdr3_length: 13
cdr3_aa: CASSPRLAGNTGELFF; v_call: TRBV7-2; j_call: TRBJ2-2; cdr3_length: 16
cdr3_aa: CASTPSGETYNEQFF; v_call: TRBV5-4; j_call: TRBJ2-1; cdr3_length: 15
cdr3_aa: CALLGRGAGELFF; v_call: TRBV6-4; j_call: TRBJ2-2; cdr3_length: 13
cdr3_aa: CASSLSLGTDPDDTQYF; v_call: TRBV28; j_call: TRBJ2-3; cdr3_length: 17
cdr3_aa: CAWSVTGRTEAFF; v_call: TRBV30; j_call: TRBJ1-1; cdr3_length: 13
cdr3_aa: CATATGYGYTF; v_call: TRBV6-5; j_call: TRBJ1-2; cdr3_length: 11
cdr3_aa: CATSKGQGDLEPQHF; v_call: TRBV15; j_call: TRBJ1-5; cdr3_length: 15
cdr3_aa: CASSLGTGFSSYEQYF; v_call: TRBV5-1; j_call: TRBJ2-7; cdr3_length: 16
cdr3_aa: CASSLLGGSDGYTF; v_call: TRBV6-5; j_call: TRBJ1-2; cdr3_length: 14
cdr3_aa: CASSQDPSGGDTGELFF; v_call: TRBV4-3; j_call: TRBJ2-2; cdr3_length: 17
cdr3_aa: CASSQLAGDTGELFF; v_call: TRBV4-2; j_call: TRBJ2-2; cdr3_length: 15
cdr3_aa: CASSPGGYGYTF; v_call: TRBV5-6; j_call: TRBJ1-2; cdr3_length: 12
cdr3_aa: CASSNREGWNQPQHF; v_call: TRBV25-1; j_call: TRBJ1-5; cdr3_length: 15
cdr3_aa: CASSPGTIYEQYF; v_call: TRBV11-2; j_call: TRBJ2-7; cdr3_length: 13
cdr3_aa: CASSSGLGGETQYF; v_call: TRBV7-9; j_call: TRBJ2-5; cdr3_length: 14
cdr3_aa: CASSMGSGLRTHTQYF; v_call: TRBV19; j_call: TRBJ2-3; cdr3_length: 16
cdr3_aa: CAWGGMGAPMDTQYF; v_call: TRBV30; j_call: TRBJ2-3; cdr3_length: 15
cdr3_aa: CATWGGLEQYF; v_call: TRBV19; j_call: TRBJ2-7; cdr3_length: 11
cdr3_aa: CASSQSGLETQYF; v_call: TRBV7-9; j_call: TRBJ2-5; cdr3_length: 13
cdr3_aa: CASSSAFGERQPQHF; v_call: TRBV5-8; j_call: TRBJ1-5; cdr3_length: 15
cdr3_aa: CASSPRPNTGELFF; v_call: TRBV27; j_call: TRBJ2-2; cdr3_length: 14
cdr3_aa: CASSPAAFEGSEQFF; v_call: TRBV11-3; j_call: TRBJ2-1; cdr3_length: 15
cdr3_aa: CASSTGASYEQYF; v_call: TRBV10-1; j_call: TRBJ2-7; cdr3_length: 13
cdr3_aa: CASSSGTLVNSDTQYF; v_call: TRBV11-2; j_call: TRBJ2-3; cdr3_length: 16
cdr3_aa: CASNPGQGGETQYF; v_call: TRBV5-8; j_call: TRBJ2-5; cdr3_length: 14
cdr3_aa: CASSPQPGQGHYEQYF; v_call: TRBV7-8; j_call: TRBJ2-7; cdr3_length: 16
cdr3_aa: CASSPGYYGYTF; v_call: TRBV10-2; j_call: TRBJ1-2; cdr3_length: 12
cdr3_aa: CASSRSLGGDDNEQFF; v_call: TRBV3-1/TRBV3-2; j_call: TRBJ2-1; cdr3_length: 16
cdr3_aa: CASSLGVGTSGQETQYF; v_call: TRBV11-2; j_call: TRBJ2-5; cdr3_length: 17
cdr3_aa: CASSSGTESYEQYF; v_call: TRBV7-9; j_call: TRBJ2-7; cdr3_length: 14
cdr3_aa: CASSLTGNEQFF; v_call: TRBV3-1/TRBV3-2; j_call: TRBJ2-1; cdr3_length: 12
cdr3_aa: CASSSTWAGTYEQYF; v_call: TRBV11-3; j_call: TRBJ2-7; cdr3_length: 15
cdr3_aa: CASSHRGRTYEQYF; v_call: TRBV6-6; j_call: TRBJ2-7; cdr3_length: 14
cdr3_aa: CASSFNPGYGYTF; v_call: TRBV12-3/TRBV12-4; j_call: TRBJ1-2; cdr3_length: 13
cdr3_aa: CASSLDWETQYF; v_call: TRBV7-9; j_call: TRBJ2-5; cdr3_length: 12
cdr3_aa: CASSFGSPLSGNTIYF; v_call: TRBV5-6; j_call: TRBJ1-3; cdr3_length: 16
cdr3_aa: CASRPLEGGIANEKLFF; v_call: TRBV27; j_call: TRBJ1-4; cdr3_length: 17
cdr3_aa: CASSPGLNTGELFF; v_call: TRBV9; j_call: TRBJ2-2; cdr3_length: 14
cdr3_aa: CASSFGPSGYTF; v_call: TRBV12-3/TRBV12-4; j_call: TRBJ1-2; cdr3_length: 12
cdr3_aa: CASSEGGQPQHF; v_call: TRBV7-9; j_call: TRBJ1-5; cdr3_length: 12
cdr3_aa: CASSLHSGTGALNQPQHF; v_call: TRBV5-6; j_call: TRBJ1-5; cdr3_length: 18
cdr3_aa: CASSLGTGTEAFF; v_call: TRBV5-4; j_call: TRBJ1-1; cdr3_length: 13
cdr3_aa: CASSSYPDSSYNSPLHF; v_call: TRBV7-9; j_call: TRBJ1-6; cdr3_length: 17
cdr3_aa: CASSDRTSGRSTGELFF; v_call: TRBV11-3; j_call: TRBJ2-2; cdr3_length: 17
cdr3_aa: CASSRSGANMNTEAFF; v_call: TRBV2; j_call: TRBJ1-1; cdr3_length: 16
cdr3_aa: CASSPPIGVPPNTEAFF; v_call: TRBV18; j_call: TRBJ1-1; cdr3_length: 17
cdr3_aa: CASTTGGGDGYTF; v_call: TRBV6-5; j_call: TRBJ1-2; cdr3_length: 13